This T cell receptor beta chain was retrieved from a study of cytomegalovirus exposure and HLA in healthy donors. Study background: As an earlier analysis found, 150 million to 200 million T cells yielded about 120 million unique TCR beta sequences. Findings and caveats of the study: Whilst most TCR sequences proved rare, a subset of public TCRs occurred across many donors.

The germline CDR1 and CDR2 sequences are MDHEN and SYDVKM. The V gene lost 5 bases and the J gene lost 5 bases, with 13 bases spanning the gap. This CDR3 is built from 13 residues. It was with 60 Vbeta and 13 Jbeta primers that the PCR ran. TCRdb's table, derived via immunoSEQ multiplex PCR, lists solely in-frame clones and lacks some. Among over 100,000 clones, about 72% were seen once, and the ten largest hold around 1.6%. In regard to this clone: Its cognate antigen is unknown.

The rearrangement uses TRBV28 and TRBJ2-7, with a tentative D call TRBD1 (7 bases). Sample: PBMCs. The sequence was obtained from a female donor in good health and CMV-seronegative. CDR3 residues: CASSAGQLHEQYF. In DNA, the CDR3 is TGTGCCAGCAGTGCGGGACAGCTCCACGAGCAGTACTTC.